The 29 T cell receptor beta chains in this list originate from one sample, sequenced in a study of beta chain features in type 1 diabetes. All of the isolated RNA was reverse transcribed, so expressed TCRB transcripts were sequenced. Libraries were prepared by immunoSEQ multiplex PCR; TCRdb keeps only in-frame clonotypes and omits some of them. The data hold 200,000 to 250,000 clones, with roughly 13% observed a single time. The sequenced material came from naive CD4+ T cells from blood. The receptors originated from a woman in her thirties or forties in good health.

The chain carries TRBV7-9 and TRBJ1-1, with D perhaps matching TRBD1 (5 bases). V lost 5 bases and J lost 5, with 18 bases in between. CDR3 length equals 15 residues. CDR1 and CDR2 (germline): SEHNR, FQNEAQ (reference sequence). CDR3 region: CASSMTVAGSTEAFF. For the CDR3, the DNA is TGTGCCAGCAGCATGACAGTGGCGGGGTCGACTGAAGCTTTCTTT.

V is TRBV27 and J is TRBJ1-1, with D possibly matching TRBD1 (5 bases). The CDR3 runs 13 residues. V lost 6 bases and J 2 bases, leaving 10 bases between the germline ends. Germline CDR1 reads MNHEY; CDR2 reads SMNVEV (reference sequence). CDR3 amino acids: CASRFRVNTEAFF. CDR3 DNA sequence: TGTGCCAGCAGATTCAGGGTAAACACTGAAGCTTTCTTT.

V gene TRBV7-2 combines with J gene TRBJ2-7; D is ambiguous. Germline V CDR1 and CDR2: SGHTA, FQGNSA. Trimming took 2 bases from V and 7 from J, leaving 9 bases between them. The CDR3 sequence is 12 residues long. CDR3 DNA: TGTGCCAGCAGCTTAATAGCTGGAGAGCAGTACTTC. Translation: CASSLIAGEQYF.

V is TRBV9 and J is TRBJ2-5; 14 bases are shared with TRBD2. The germline V gene has CDR1 SGDLS and CDR2 YYNGEE. This CDR3 spans 19 amino acids. V trimming: 0 bases; J trimming: 0 bases; junction bases outside the gene matches: 7. The DNA for the CDR3 is TGTGCCAGCAGCGTAGGGGGGACTAGCGGGGGTGCGTACCAAGAGACCCAGTACTTC. It translates to CASSVGGTSGGAYQETQYF.

The chain uses TRBV5-1 and TRBJ2-2; 7 nucleotides agree with TRBD1. The CDR3 has 18 residues. In germline, CDR1 is SGHRS, CDR2 YFSETQ. The V and J ends lost 0 bases and 2 bases, in that order; junction bases with no gene match: 10. As DNA, the CDR3 is TGCGCCAGCAGCTTGGGGACAGGCCGGGCCCAAAACACCGGGGAGCTGTTTTTT. Translation gives CASSLGTGRAQNTGELFF.

This clone was recorded a few times. The chain uses TRBV6-5 and TRBJ1-2; possibly TRBD1 for D (6 bases). V gave up 5 bases and J gave up 4 bases, with 17 bases separating them. Germline-derived CDR1 and CDR2 are MNHEY and SVGAGI. The CDR3 loop spans 15 amino acids. The CDR3 DNA follows: TGTGCCAGCAGTCGACCCAGGGGTTCCGGCTATGGCTACACCTTC. It encodes CASSRPRGSGYGYTF.

This clone has just a few counts. The V call is TRBV11-2, the J call TRBJ1-5, with D hard to call. Germline-derived CDR1 and CDR2 are SGHAT and FQNNGV. This CDR3 is 13 amino acids long. Deletions cut 2 bases from V and 7 bases from J, with 9 bases between. The CDR3 sequence: CASSLSGGQPQHF. CDR3 DNA: TGTGCCAGCAGCTTAAGCGGCGGGCAGCCCCAGCATTTT.

CDR3 sequence: CASSGRGGGGETQYF. The CDR3 bases are TGTGCCAGCAGTGGACGAGGGGGCGGCGGAGAGACCCAGTACTTC. The genes are TRBV2 and TRBJ2-5, with 7 bases fitting TRBD1. The CDR3 covers 15 residues. CDR1 SNHLY and CDR2 FYNNEI come from the germline V gene. J gave up 4 bases and V 4 bases, and 9 bases lay outside the gene matches.

This clone was counted a few times. The genes are TRBV13 and TRBJ2-6; 9 positions match TRBD1. After removal of 5 bases from V and 2 bases from J, the junction contained 10 bases not matched to a gene. CDR3 length equals 18 residues. The V gene's germline CDR1 is PRHDT and CDR2 FYEKMQ (reference sequence). The CDR3 region is CASSRPGTGTAGANVLTF. CDR3 in DNA: TGTGCCAGCAGCCGACCCGGGACAGGGACGGCTGGGGCCAACGTCCTGACTTTC.

In this sample, this clone turned up a few times. The chain recombines TRBV7-9 with TRBJ1-1; 9 bases are shared with TRBD1. This CDR3 has 13 amino acids. Germline V gives CDR1 SEHNR, CDR2 FQNEAQ (reference sequence). V shed 6 bases and J 4 bases; nucleotides not matched to a gene: 3. The CDR3 region has the DNA TGTGCCAGCAGACGACAGGGGGGCACTGAAGCTTTCTTT. This gives the protein CASRRQGGTEAFF.

This chain connects TRBV5-6 to TRBJ1-3; 9 bases match TRBD1. This CDR3 comprises 16 residues. Germline V gene lookup returns CDR1 SGHDT and CDR2 YYEEEE. Trimming removed 4 bases from V and 1 base from J; junction bases left unmatched: 6. DNA for the CDR3: TGTGCCAGCAGCCTACCCGGGACAGGGTCTGGAAACACCATATATTTT. This gives the protein CASSLPGTGSGNTIYF.

This clone was seen only a few times. One end of the junction varies from germline; a read error may be responsible. The genes are TRBV11-1 and TRBJ2-5, with unresolved D. CDR1 and CDR2 from the germline V gene are SGHAT and FQDESV (reference sequence). The CDR3 has 13 residues. DNA of the CDR3: TGTGCCAGCAGCTTCCAGGAACAAGGGACCCAGTACTTC. This codes for CASSFQEQGTQYF.

This sequence joins TRBV7-2 and TRBJ2-7, with 9 bases fitting TRBD1. Germline values: CDR1 SGHTA, CDR2 FQGNSA. The CDR3 is made up of 13 amino acids. Trimming took 5 bases from V and 5 from J; bases not matched to a gene: 4. CDR3 sequence (DNA): TGTGCCAGCAGCCCTCGGGACAGGGACGAGCAGTACTTC. As protein: CASSPRDRDEQYF.

The CDR3 loop is CASSGGPLGTAPYEQYF. The CDR3 DNA follows: TGTGCCAGCAGCGGGGGGCCCCTCGGGACAGCTCCCTACGAGCAGTACTTC. This rearrangement joins TRBV9 to TRBJ2-7; 7 bases match TRBD1. Germline CDR1 reads SGDLS; CDR2 reads YYNGEE. Trimming removed 3 bases from V and 2 bases from J; junction bases left unmatched: 14. This CDR3 has 17 residues.

J is TRBJ1-2 and V is TRBV4-3; D might be TRBD1 (5 bases). Trimming cost V 2 bases and J 6 bases, with 16 bases left between them. The CDR3 runs to 15 residues. From germline, CDR1 is LGHNA and CDR2 YSLEER. Here the CDR3 DNA reads TGCGCCAGCAGCCAACTTCTTGGGCCAGGGAATGGCTACACCTTC. Its translation is CASSQLLGPGNGYTF.

The chain is built from TRBV18 and TRBJ2-3; maybe TRBD2 (5 bases). The CDR3 is 14 residues long. The ends were cut back, 7 bases at V and 1 base at J, with 12 bases in the middle. Germline V gives CDR1 KGHSH, CDR2 LQKENI. CDR3 loop: CASLRDAGTDTQYF. The CDR3 DNA reads TGTGCCAGCTTGAGGGATGCGGGCACAGATACGCAGTATTTT.

This clone was detected a few times. This chain connects TRBV4-3 to TRBJ2-5; tentative D call: TRBD2 (6 bases). The CDR3 runs 17 residues. V was pared by 0 bases and J by 1 base, with 15 bases between. CDR1 LGHNA and CDR2 YSLEER come from the germline V gene. The CDR3 DNA reads as TGCGCCAGCAGCCAAGACCTAATTGGACTATCCCAAGAGACCCAGTACTTC. Amino acid sequence: CASSQDLIGLSQETQYF.

This sequence joins TRBV2 and TRBJ2-7; 8 bases line up with TRBD2. The length of the CDR3 is 13 residues. In germline, CDR1 is SNHLY, CDR2 FYNNEI. V lost 6 bases, J lost 5 bases, and 6 bases stayed unmatched. The DNA of the CDR3 is TGTGCCAGCAGCGGACACGGGGGGGACGAGCAGTACTTC. Its protein is CASSGHGGDEQYF.

The chain has TRBV4-1 and TRBJ2-7, with D perhaps TRBD2 (7 bases). CDR3 length: 15 amino acids. CDR1 is MGHRA, CDR2 YSYEKL, per germline. V was cut by 0 bases and J by 2 bases, with 11 bases left in between. In DNA form, the CDR3 reads TGCGCCAGCAGCCAAGAGGGGAGGGGGACCTACGAGCAGTACTTC. This gives the protein CASSQEGRGTYEQYF.

J is TRBJ1-2 and V is TRBV19; 10 bases map to TRBD1. CDR3 size: 17 residues. The V and J ends lost 5 bases and 8 bases, in that order; junction bases with no gene match: 17. The germline gives CDR1 LNHDA, CDR2 SQIVND (reference sequence). The CDR3 is CASSGTGAMELPRGYTF. CDR3 DNA sequence: TGTGCCAGTAGTGGGACAGGGGCCATGGAACTCCCCCGCGGCTACACCTTC.

There are a few counts of this clone. This chain connects TRBV5-1 to TRBJ2-1; 9 bases line up with TRBD1. Germline V gene sequence: CDR1 SGHRS, CDR2 YFSETQ. The CDR3 runs to 20 residues. The trim removed 6 bases at V and 2 bases at J, leaving 21 bases unmatched. As DNA, the CDR3 is TGCGCCAGCACGGCACCGCCGCTCGGGTACAGGGGGCCGGCCTACAATGAGCAGTTCTTC. This encodes CASTAPPLGYRGPAYNEQFF.

This clone has a handful of counts. This chain connects TRBV6-6 to TRBJ2-5; the D gene is possibly TRBD2 (6 bases). Per the germline V gene, CDR1 is MNHNY and CDR2 is SVGAGI (reference sequence). With 4 bases removed from V and 2 bases from J, the gap between germline ends came to 11 bases. This CDR3 comprises 14 residues. The CDR3 protein is CASSSHGGQETQYF. CDR3 in DNA: TGTGCCAGCAGTTCCCACGGGGGACAAGAGACCCAGTACTTC.

The sample holds a few counts of this clone. The genes are TRBV2 and TRBJ1-1; the D gene is possibly TRBD1 (6 bases). Germline V CDR1 and CDR2: SNHLY, FYNNEI. The ends were cut back, 8 bases at V and 3 bases at J, with 16 bases in the middle. CDR3 length: 14 residues. Here the CDR3 DNA reads TGTGCCAGCGGATCAGGGGCGATTCACACTGAAGCTTTCTTT. Protein product: CASGSGAIHTEAFF.

This clone was counted at least ten times. The chain links TRBV29-1 to TRBJ2-1; possibly TRBD2 for D (6 bases). The length of the CDR3 is 13 residues. Trimming stripped 7 bases from V and 0 bases from J, with 10 bases between. The germline CDR1 and CDR2 sequences are SQVTM and ANQGSEA. As DNA, the CDR3 is TGCAGCGGGGGACTGAACTCCTACAATGAGCAGTTCTTC. Translation: CSGGLNSYNEQFF.

The sample holds a few counts of this clone. CDR3 region: CASSSGIGANVLTF. Here the CDR3 DNA reads TGTGCCAGCAGTTCGGGGATTGGGGCCAACGTCCTGACTTTC. V is TRBV27 and J is TRBJ2-6, with a possible D match to TRBD2 (5 bases). Trimming took 4 bases from V and 3 from J, leaving 7 bases between them. The CDR3 is 14 residues long. Germline CDR1 reads MNHEY; CDR2 reads SMNVEV (reference sequence).

The chain uses TRBV19 and TRBJ1-2, with 8 bases lining up with TRBD1. The CDR3 loop spans 13 amino acids. The V gene's germline CDR1 is LNHDA and CDR2 SQIVND (reference sequence). Trimming at V came to 6 bases and at J to 3 bases, leaving 3 bases not matched to a gene. The CDR3: CASRDRVDYGYTF. The CDR3 region has the DNA TGTGCCAGTAGGGACAGGGTGGACTATGGCTACACCTTC.

The chain couples TRBV5-4 to TRBJ2-1; a possible D gene is TRBD1 (5 bases). Looked up from germline, CDR1 is SGHNT and CDR2 is YYREEE (reference sequence). The V and J ends lost 1 base and 12 bases respectively, with 14 bases between them. This CDR3 contains 13 residues. The CDR3 spells CASSLFLDIRQFF. Written as DNA, the CDR3 is TGTGCCAGCAGCTTGTTTCTGGACATTAGGCAGTTCTTC.

This clone occurred a few times. The V gene is TRBV6-1, the J gene TRBJ2-1; D is ambiguous. The CDR3 is made up of 10 amino acids. CDR1 and CDR2 (germline): MNHNS, SASEGT. The V and J ends lost 8 bases and 6 bases respectively, with 5 bases between them. CDR3 coding DNA: TGTGCCAGCGCGGCCAATGAGCAGTTCTTC. Its translation: CASAANEQFF.

This clone came up a few times. The rearrangement joins TRBV13 to TRBJ1-2; TRBD1 agrees at 8 bases. From germline, CDR1 is PRHDT and CDR2 FYEKMQ (reference sequence). V lost 5 bases, J lost 2 bases, and 4 bases stayed unmatched. This CDR3 contains 14 residues. CDR3 region: CASSPGQANYGYTF. The CDR3 DNA sequence: TGTGCCAGCAGCCCGGGACAGGCCAACTATGGCTACACCTTC.